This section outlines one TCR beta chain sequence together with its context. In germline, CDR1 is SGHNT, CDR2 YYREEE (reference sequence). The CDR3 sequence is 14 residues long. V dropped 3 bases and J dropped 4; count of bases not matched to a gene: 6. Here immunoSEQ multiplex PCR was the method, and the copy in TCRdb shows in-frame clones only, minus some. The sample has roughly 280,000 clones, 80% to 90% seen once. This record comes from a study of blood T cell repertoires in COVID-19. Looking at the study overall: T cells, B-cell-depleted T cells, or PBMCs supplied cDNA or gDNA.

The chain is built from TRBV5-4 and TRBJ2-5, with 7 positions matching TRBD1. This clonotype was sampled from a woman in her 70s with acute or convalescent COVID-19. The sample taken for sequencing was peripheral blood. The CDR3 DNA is TGTGCCAGCAGCTCGCGAGGGGGCGCAGAGACCCAGTACTTC. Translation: CASSSRGGAETQYF.